The rows below give T cell receptor beta chains drawn from one sample of a study of T cell repertoires in ileal Crohn's disease. Assay: immunoSEQ multiplex PCR; the TCRdb copy retains only in-frame clones and omits some. The repertoire has a few thousand clones, 81% of them found once; the top ten carry around 5.7%. Sequencing used ileal tissue. The origin of the receptors is an adult with Crohn's disease. CDR3s include the opening cysteine and the closing phenylalanine or tryptophan. The order of the fields is V gene, J gene, clone size, D gene, CDR3 protein, CDR3 DNA. The D gene is left open where the match is weak. Clone sizes are given selectively: once, few, many, or a class where the clone is expanded.

V gene: TRBV10-2
J gene: TRBJ2-1
clone size: .
D gene: TRBD1
CDR3 protein: CASSEWDSVNEQFF
CDR3 DNA: TGCGCCAGCAGTGAGTGGGACAGCGTCAATGAGCAGTTCTTC

V gene: TRBV19
J gene: TRBJ1-2
clone size: .
D gene: TRBD1
CDR3 protein: CASSPDRAVGYTF
CDR3 DNA: TGTGCCAGTAGCCCCGACAGGGCGGTGGGCTACACCTTC

V gene: TRBV7-6
J gene: TRBJ1-2
clone size: .
D gene: TRBD1
CDR3 protein: CASSLGRPGQGGLGGYTF
CDR3 DNA: TGTGCCAGCAGCTTAGGGAGACCTGGACAGGGCGGGTTAGGCGGCTACACCTTC

V gene: TRBV10-2
J gene: TRBJ2-7
clone size: .
D gene: TRBD2
CDR3 protein: CASRTRSGGEYEQYF
CDR3 DNA: TGCGCCAGCAGAACGCGAAGCGGGGGGGAATACGAGCAGTACTTC

V gene: TRBV11-2
J gene: TRBJ1-2
clone size: .
D gene: .
CDR3 protein: CASSSSQWSGYTF
CDR3 DNA: TGTGCCAGCAGCTCCTCCCAGTGGAGTGGCTACACCTTC

V gene: TRBV28
J gene: TRBJ2-2
clone size: few
D gene: .
CDR3 protein: CASSKLSRGTGELFF
CDR3 DNA: TGTGCCAGCAGTAAGCTCAGCAGGGGCACCGGGGAGCTGTTTTTT

V gene: TRBV30
J gene: TRBJ1-2
clone size: once
D gene: .
CDR3 protein: CAWSVPSSPYGYTF
CDR3 DNA: TGTGCCTGGAGTGTACCCTCAAGCCCGTATGGCTACACCTTC

V gene: TRBV25-1
J gene: TRBJ1-1
clone size: .
D gene: .
CDR3 protein: CASSRGGNTEAFF
CDR3 DNA: TGTGCCAGCAGCCGAGGGGGGAACACTGAAGCTTTCTTT

V gene: TRBV7-3
J gene: TRBJ1-6
clone size: .
D gene: .
CDR3 protein: CASSLTRRVNSPYNSPLHF
CDR3 DNA: TGTGCCAGCAGCTTAACGCGCAGGGTCAATAGCCCCTATAATTCACCCCTCCACTTT

V gene: TRBV6-6
J gene: TRBJ2-7
clone size: .
D gene: .
CDR3 protein: CASSYSEDLRYEQYF
CDR3 DNA: TGTGCCAGCAGTTACTCGGAGGACCTGAGGTACGAGCAGTACTTC

V gene: TRBV30
J gene: TRBJ2-1
clone size: .
D gene: TRBD2
CDR3 protein: CAWNPGGLNEQFF
CDR3 DNA: TGTGCCTGGAACCCGGGAGGGCTCAATGAGCAGTTCTTC

V gene: TRBV5-6
J gene: TRBJ1-1
clone size: .
D gene: TRBD1
CDR3 protein: CASSRRQGEGTEAFF
CDR3 DNA: TGTGCCAGCAGCCGACGACAGGGGGAGGGCACTGAAGCTTTCTTT

V gene: TRBV5-4
J gene: TRBJ2-5
clone size: .
D gene: TRBD2
CDR3 protein: CASSVPSGGQQETQYF
CDR3 DNA: TGTGCCAGCAGCGTACCTAGCGGGGGGCAACAAGAGACCCAGTACTTC

V gene: TRBV18
J gene: TRBJ1-5
clone size: .
D gene: TRBD1
CDR3 protein: CASSYLRQGSNQPQHF
CDR3 DNA: TGTGCCAGCTCATACTTGCGACAGGGTAGCAATCAGCCCCAGCATTTT

V gene: TRBV6-4
J gene: TRBJ1-4
clone size: .
D gene: TRBD1
CDR3 protein: CASSDGTGPNEKLFF
CDR3 DNA: TGTGCCAGCAGTGACGGGACAGGCCCTAATGAAAAACTGTTTTTT

V gene: TRBV28
J gene: TRBJ1-2
clone size: .
D gene: .
CDR3 protein: CASTSIIEQESNYGYTF
CDR3 DNA: TGTGCCAGCACCTCAATAATAGAGCAGGAATCCAACTATGGCTACACCTTC

V gene: TRBV5-1
J gene: TRBJ2-5
clone size: .
D gene: TRBD2
CDR3 protein: CASSLGHSGGGQTQYF
CDR3 DNA: TGCGCCAGCAGCTTGGGACACAGTGGGGGAGGGCAGACCCAGTACTTC

V gene: TRBV4-1
J gene: TRBJ1-1
clone size: medium-sized
D gene: .
CDR3 protein: CASTSEAQWGETEAFF
CDR3 DNA: TGCGCCAGCACTTCAGAGGCCCAGTGGGGGGAGACTGAAGCTTTCTTT

V gene: TRBV27
J gene: TRBJ1-2
clone size: .
D gene: TRBD1
CDR3 protein: CASRTGGEANYGYTF
CDR3 DNA: TGTGCCAGCAGGACAGGGGGCGAAGCTAACTATGGCTACACCTTC

V gene: TRBV6-6
J gene: TRBJ2-7
clone size: .
D gene: TRBD1
CDR3 protein: CASSGATGGGRNEQYF
CDR3 DNA: TGTGCCAGCAGTGGGGCGACAGGGGGCGGGAGAAACGAGCAGTACTTC

V gene: TRBV20-1
J gene: TRBJ1-6
clone size: .
D gene: .
CDR3 protein: CSAILESPLHF
CDR3 DNA: TGCAGTGCTATACTGGAGTCACCCCTCCACTTT

V gene: TRBV9
J gene: TRBJ2-3
clone size: .
D gene: TRBD2
CDR3 protein: CASSVAGGGAADTQYF
CDR3 DNA: TGTGCCAGCAGCGTAGCCGGCGGGGGGGCGGCAGATACGCAGTATTTT

V gene: TRBV6-5
J gene: TRBJ2-3
clone size: .
D gene: TRBD1
CDR3 protein: CASRRQGAITDTQYF
CDR3 DNA: TGTGCCAGCAGGAGACAGGGGGCGATCACAGATACGCAGTATTTT

V gene: TRBV5-4
J gene: TRBJ2-3
clone size: once
D gene: TRBD2
CDR3 protein: CASSFPRGGPTDTQYF
CDR3 DNA: TGTGCCAGCAGCTTTCCGCGGGGGGGCCCCACAGATACGCAGTATTTT

V gene: TRBV10-2
J gene: TRBJ1-1
clone size: large
D gene: .
CDR3 protein: CASSLGGVTEAFF
CDR3 DNA: TGCGCCAGCAGCTTAGGGGGGGTCACTGAAGCTTTCTTT

V gene: TRBV29-1
J gene: TRBJ1-2
clone size: .
D gene: TRBD1
CDR3 protein: CSVQIDRAGSYTF
CDR3 DNA: TGCAGCGTGCAAATCGACAGGGCGGGATCCTACACCTTC

V gene: TRBV6-5
J gene: TRBJ2-7
clone size: .
D gene: .
CDR3 protein: CASSYGGEQYF
CDR3 DNA: TGTGCCAGCAGTTACGGAGGCGAGCAGTACTTC

V gene: TRBV7-6
J gene: TRBJ2-7
clone size: .
D gene: .
CDR3 protein: CASSRVDRMDYEQYF
CDR3 DNA: TGTGCCAGCAGCCGTGTCGACAGAATGGACTACGAGCAGTACTTC

V gene: TRBV2
J gene: TRBJ1-1
clone size: .
D gene: .
CDR3 protein: CASTNEWGGTEAFF
CDR3 DNA: TGTGCCAGCACCAACGAATGGGGCGGCACTGAAGCTTTCTTT

V gene: TRBV15
J gene: TRBJ2-6
clone size: .
D gene: .
CDR3 protein: CATSRAKSGANVLTF
CDR3 DNA: TGTGCCACCAGCAGAGCTAAGTCTGGGGCCAACGTCCTGACTTTC

V gene: TRBV7-6
J gene: TRBJ1-3
clone size: .
D gene: .
CDR3 protein: CASSLTQGLGANTIYF
CDR3 DNA: TGTGCCAGCAGCTTAACCCAGGGCCTAGGAGCAAACACCATATATTTT

V gene: TRBV15
J gene: TRBJ2-7
clone size: .
D gene: TRBD1
CDR3 protein: CATSSTTGTASYEQYF
CDR3 DNA: TGTGCCACCAGCAGTACAACCGGGACAGCTTCCTACGAGCAGTACTTC

V gene: TRBV7-6
J gene: TRBJ1-4
clone size: few
D gene: TRBD1
CDR3 protein: CASSFGQAEKLFF
CDR3 DNA: TGTGCCAGCAGCTTCGGACAGGCGGAAAAACTGTTTTTT

V gene: TRBV18
J gene: TRBJ2-7
clone size: few
D gene: .
CDR3 protein: CASSPGSRDNEQYF
CDR3 DNA: TGTGCCAGCTCACCAGGTAGCAGGGATAACGAGCAGTACTTC

V gene: TRBV28
J gene: TRBJ1-6
clone size: once
D gene: .
CDR3 protein: CASSLFNANNSPLHF
CDR3 DNA: TGTGCCAGCAGTTTATTCAACGCGAATAACTCACCCCTCCACTTT

V gene: TRBV6-1
J gene: TRBJ2-3
clone size: .
D gene: TRBD1
CDR3 protein: CASGDRGTDTQYF
CDR3 DNA: TGTGCCAGCGGGGACAGGGGCACAGATACGCAGTATTTT

V gene: TRBV30
J gene: TRBJ1-6
clone size: .
D gene: .
CDR3 protein: CAFRVRENSPLHF
CDR3 DNA: TGTGCCTTCCGGGTTAGGGAGAATTCACCCCTCCACTTT

V gene: TRBV7-3
J gene: TRBJ1-6
clone size: .
D gene: .
CDR3 protein: CASSLRPPGGANSPLHF
CDR3 DNA: TGTGCCAGCAGCTTAAGGCCACCCGGCGGAGCGAATTCACCCCTCCACTTT

V gene: TRBV18
J gene: TRBJ2-7
clone size: .
D gene: .
CDR3 protein: CASSPGGATKEQYF
CDR3 DNA: TGTGCCAGCTCACCAGGGGGCGCTACTAAAGAGCAGTACTTC

V gene: TRBV27
J gene: TRBJ1-2
clone size: .
D gene: .
CDR3 protein: CASRQTRGNYGYTF
CDR3 DNA: TGTGCCAGCAGACAGACCAGGGGAAACTATGGCTACACCTTC

V gene: TRBV28
J gene: TRBJ2-4
clone size: .
D gene: TRBD1
CDR3 protein: CASSFGGTGQEQYF
CDR3 DNA: TGTGCCAGCAGTTTTGGAGGGACAGGGCAGGAGCAGTACTTC

V gene: TRBV5-5
J gene: TRBJ2-1
clone size: .
D gene: TRBD1
CDR3 protein: CASSWGQLIEQFF
CDR3 DNA: TGTGCCAGCAGCTGGGGACAGCTTATTGAGCAGTTCTTC

V gene: TRBV7-9
J gene: TRBJ2-2
clone size: .
D gene: .
CDR3 protein: CASSLVGGTGELFF
CDR3 DNA: TGTGCCAGCAGCTTAGTAGGGGGCACCGGGGAGCTGTTTTTT

V gene: TRBV27
J gene: TRBJ1-6
clone size: .
D gene: TRBD1
CDR3 protein: CASTDGQGARSPLHF
CDR3 DNA: TGTGCCAGCACCGACGGACAGGGGGCAAGGTCACCCCTCCACTTT

V gene: TRBV5-5
J gene: TRBJ2-7
clone size: .
D gene: TRBD2
CDR3 protein: CASSFRLAGAYEQYF
CDR3 DNA: TGTGCCAGCAGCTTCCGGCTAGCGGGGGCCTACGAGCAGTACTTC

V gene: TRBV6-6
J gene: TRBJ1-3
clone size: .
D gene: TRBD1
CDR3 protein: CASSPQGANTIYF
CDR3 DNA: TGTGCCAGCAGCCCACAGGGGGCTAACACCATATATTTT

V gene: TRBV7-2
J gene: TRBJ2-3
clone size: .
D gene: .
CDR3 protein: CASSFMGRGDTQYF
CDR3 DNA: TGTGCCAGCAGCTTCATGGGGCGGGGAGATACGCAGTATTTT

V gene: TRBV30
J gene: TRBJ1-6
clone size: .
D gene: .
CDR3 protein: CAWSRGQSTSPLHF
CDR3 DNA: TGTGCCTGGTCCAGAGGGCAATCGACTTCACCCCTCCACTTT

V gene: TRBV28
J gene: TRBJ2-6
clone size: .
D gene: .
CDR3 protein: CASSFTGAGANVLTF
CDR3 DNA: TGTGCCAGCAGTTTTACGGGGGCTGGGGCCAACGTCCTGACTTTC

V gene: TRBV6-6
J gene: TRBJ1-1
clone size: .
D gene: .
CDR3 protein: CASSYSTASVEAFF
CDR3 DNA: TGTGCCAGCAGTTACTCGACAGCCTCGGTAGAAGCTTTCTTT

V gene: TRBV18
J gene: TRBJ2-2
clone size: .
D gene: .
CDR3 protein: CASSGSLPSNTGELFF
CDR3 DNA: TGTGCCAGCTCAGGGTCACTACCATCGAACACCGGGGAGCTGTTTTTT

V gene: TRBV28
J gene: TRBJ1-1
clone size: .
D gene: TRBD1
CDR3 protein: CASRWTGRKNTEAFF
CDR3 DNA: TGTGCCAGCAGGTGGACAGGGAGAAAGAACACTGAAGCTTTCTTT

V gene: TRBV19
J gene: TRBJ1-3
clone size: .
D gene: .
CDR3 protein: CASSREEGHTIYF
CDR3 DNA: TGTGCCAGTTCGCGGGAAGAGGGACACACCATATATTTT

V gene: TRBV15
J gene: TRBJ2-1
clone size: .
D gene: .
CDR3 protein: CATSRDALVSWNEQFF
CDR3 DNA: TGTGCCACCAGCAGAGATGCGCTAGTAAGTTGGAATGAGCAGTTCTTC

V gene: TRBV9
J gene: TRBJ2-3
clone size: .
D gene: TRBD2
CDR3 protein: CASSVGAGGLTDTQYF
CDR3 DNA: TGTGCCAGCAGCGTAGGGGCGGGGGGGCTTACAGATACGCAGTATTTT

V gene: TRBV21-1
J gene: TRBJ2-2
clone size: .
D gene: .
CDR3 protein: CASSVGAGATGELFF
CDR3 DNA: .